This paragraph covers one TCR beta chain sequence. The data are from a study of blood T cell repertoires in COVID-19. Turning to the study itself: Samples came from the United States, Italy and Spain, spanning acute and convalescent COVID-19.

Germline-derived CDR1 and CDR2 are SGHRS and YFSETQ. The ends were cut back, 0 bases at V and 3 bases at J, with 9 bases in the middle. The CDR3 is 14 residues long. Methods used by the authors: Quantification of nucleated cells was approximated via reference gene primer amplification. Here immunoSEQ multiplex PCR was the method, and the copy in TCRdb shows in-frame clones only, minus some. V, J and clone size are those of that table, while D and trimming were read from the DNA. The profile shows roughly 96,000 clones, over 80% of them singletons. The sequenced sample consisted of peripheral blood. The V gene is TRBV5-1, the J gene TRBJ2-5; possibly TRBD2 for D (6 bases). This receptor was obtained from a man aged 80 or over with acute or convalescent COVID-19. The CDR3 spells CASSLGGRKETQYF. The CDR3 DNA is TGCGCCAGCAGCTTGGGTGGGAGGAAAGAGACCCAGTACTTC.